This TCR beta chain appears in the sequencing data of a study of beta chain features in type 1 diabetes. Study-wide background: Examined across all samples were 90 million to 130 million sorted cells. Broader study findings: VDJ junctions from patients with type 1 diabetes contained fewer insertions and more deletions.

Germline V gene lookup returns CDR1 SEHNR and CDR2 FQNEAQ (reference sequence). Trimming cost V 5 bases and J 0 bases, with 12 bases left between them. The CDR3 extends over 15 amino acids. Expressed TCRB transcripts were sequenced because the isolated RNA had all been reverse transcribed beforehand. Repertoires were generated with immunoSEQ multiplex PCR, while TCRdb's copy carries only in-frame clones and drops some. The sample lists around 450,000 clones; about 10% were seen once. About this clone itself: As yet, its antigen is unknown.

This TCR was recovered from a woman younger than 35 in good health. The rearrangement links TRBV7-9 to TRBJ2-3, with D perhaps TRBD2 (5 bases). The sample taken for sequencing was naive CD4+ T cells from blood. The CDR3, as DNA: TGTGCCAGCAGCCCCGGGGTAACTAGCACAGATACGCAGTATTTT. Protein product: CASSPGVTSTDTQYF.